These T cell receptor beta chains were read from a single sample in a study of vaccination effects on CD4 cells after COVID-19. Which antigens these TCRs recognize remains unknown. Clones were read by immunoSEQ multiplex PCR, and TCRdb kept only the in-frame ones, dropping some. The sample holds 30,000 or so clones, 55% to 75% seen once. Sample: CD4+ T cells from PBMCs cultured with HCoV-229E spike peptides, taken before COVID-19 vaccination. These receptors all stem from a human donor who received a COVID-19 vaccine. Both conserved end residues are part of each CDR3. The D gene is left open where the match is weak. Rows give clone size only sometimes, using once, few, many, or a class for an expanded clone.

j_call d_call v_call clone_size cdr3_nt cdr3_aa
TRBJ2-2 . TRBV7-9 once TGTGCCAGCAGCTTACTCTCCTCGAGGGGCGGGGAGCTGTTTTTT CASSLLSSRGGELFF
TRBJ1-1 TRBD1 TRBV30 . TGTGCCTGGAGTAGGAGGACAGGGGACACTGAAGCTTTCTTT CAWSRRTGDTEAFF
TRBJ2-1 . TRBV10-3 . TGTGCCACACAGGCCCAGTACAATGAGCAGTTCTTC CATQAQYNEQFF
TRBJ2-5 . TRBV5-1 . TGCGCCAGCAGCTTGACGTACCAAGAGACCCAGTACTTC CASSLTYQETQYF
TRBJ1-1 . TRBV28 . TGTGCCAGCAGTTTAATTTCGCGGGGGGACACTGAAGCTTTCTTT CASSLISRGDTEAFF
TRBJ1-1 . TRBV7-2 . TGTGCCAGCAGAGGGGGGACAAAGAACACTGAAGCTTTCTTT CASRGGTKNTEAFF
TRBJ2-1 . TRBV4-1 . TGCGCCAGCAGCCAAGATCGAGCTAGGCGGGTCTACAATGAGCAGTTCTTC CASSQDRARRVYNEQFF
TRBJ1-5 . TRBV12-5 once TGTGCTAGTGGTTTGGTAGTTTCATTGGAGCTAAGACAGCCCCAGCATTTT CASGLVVSLELRQPQHF
TRBJ2-1 TRBD2 TRBV19 . TGTGCCAGTAGTATCTCTCCTAGCGGGAGTGCGAATGAGCAGTTCTTC CASSISPSGSANEQFF
TRBJ1-6 . TRBV21-1 . TGTGCCAGCAGCAAAGATCTCACAGGGGGCAATTCACCCCTCCACTTT CASSKDLTGGNSPLHF
TRBJ1-1 TRBD1 TRBV6-2/TRBV6-3 . TGTGCCAGCAGTTACCCCCGGACAGGAGCGAACACTGAAGCTTTCTTT CASSYPRTGANTEAFF
TRBJ1-2 . TRBV11-2 few TGTGCCAGCAGCTTACAGGGTGGGATAAAGGGCTACACCTTC CASSLQGGIKGYTF
TRBJ2-7 TRBD2 TRBV5-1 . TGCGCCAGCAGCTCGGGAGGCACGGGAACCTACGAGCAGTACTTC CASSSGGTGTYEQYF
TRBJ1-6 TRBD1 TRBV3-1/TRBV3-2 . TGTGCCAGCAGCGGCCGACAGGGGAGAGATTCACCCCTCCACTTT CASSGRQGRDSPLHF
TRBJ1-4 . TRBV11-1 . TGTGCCAGCAGCAGGAGGGGAAAGAATGAAAAACTGTTTTTT CASSRRGKNEKLFF
TRBJ2-7 TRBD1 TRBV5-1 . TGCGCCAGCAGCCCGACACAGGGGTCCTACGAGCAGTACTTC CASSPTQGSYEQYF
TRBJ2-1 . TRBV19 few TGTGCCAGTAGTATAGGACACTCAAGCAATGAGCAGTTCTTC CASSIGHSSNEQFF
TRBJ2-5 TRBD1 TRBV9 . TGTGCCAGCAGCGTAGGGGTGGCAGGGGGTCAAGAGACCCAGTACTTC CASSVGVAGGQETQYF
TRBJ2-3 TRBD2 TRBV4-2 . TGTGCCAGCAGCCAAGGGTCTAGCGGGAGAGGGGATACGCAGTATTTT CASSQGSSGRGDTQYF
TRBJ1-1 . TRBV6-2/TRBV6-3 . TGTGCCAGCAGTTACCGACGGACAGCGGGGGAGGGTGAAGCTTTCTTT CASSYRRTAGEGEAFF
TRBJ2-7 . TRBV9 few TGTGCCAGCAGCGTAGACCTCTTCGGCGAGCAGTACTTC CASSVDLFGEQYF
TRBJ1-1 . TRBV6-5 . TGTGCCAGCAGGGGTTCAGGGAACACTGAAGCTTTCTTT CASRGSGNTEAFF
TRBJ2-5 TRBD1 TRBV5-6 . TGTGCCAGCAGCTTCACAGGGGGCCCAGAGACCCAGTACTTC CASSFTGGPETQYF
TRBJ1-1 . TRBV7-9 . TGTGCCAGCAGCTTATTATTACGGGATAGCGCTGAAGCTTTCTTT CASSLLLRDSAEAFF
TRBJ1-3 . TRBV2 . TGTGCCAGCAGTGAAGGTTCTAGGGGCCGATCTGGAAACACCATATATTTT CASSEGSRGRSGNTIYF
TRBJ1-2 TRBD1 TRBV23-1 . TGCGCCAGCAGTCAATCAAGACCAAGCGGGACAGGAGTTTATGGCTACACCTTC CASSQSRPSGTGVYGYTF
TRBJ2-1 TRBD1 TRBV30 . TGTGCCTGGAGGACAGGGGGTAGTTACAATGAGCAGTTCTTC CAWRTGGSYNEQFF
TRBJ2-1 . TRBV5-1 . TGCGCCAGCAGCTTGGAACTAGGAGACAATGAGCAGTTCTTC CASSLELGDNEQFF
TRBJ1-2 . TRBV5-1 . TGCGCCAGCAGACGCGGGGCTGCTGAGGGGAACTATGGCTACACCTTC CASRRGAAEGNYGYTF
TRBJ1-1 TRBD1 TRBV5-1 . TGCGCCAGCAGCCCTAGGGACAGGGCCAAAACTGAAGCTTTCTTT CASSPRDRAKTEAFF
TRBJ2-5 TRBD2 TRBV30 . TGTGCCTGGAGCCCGGGACTAGCGGGAGGCCAAGAGACCCAGTACTTC CAWSPGLAGGQETQYF
TRBJ2-5 TRBD1 TRBV10-3 . TGTGCCATCAGTCCTAGCCAGGGGGCGGGGGAGACCCAGTACTTC CAISPSQGAGETQYF
TRBJ2-5 TRBD2 TRBV2 . TGTGCCAGCAGCTCCCCTAGCGGGAGGGGGGGTGGGACCCAGTACTTC CASSSPSGRGGGTQYF
TRBJ1-3 TRBD1 TRBV18 . TGTGCCAGCTCACCACCCAGGACAGGGAGATTTGGAAACACCATATATTTT CASSPPRTGRFGNTIYF
TRBJ2-2 . TRBV5-5 . TGTGCCAGCAGCTTGAACACCGGGGAGCTGTTTTTT CASSLNTGELFF
TRBJ2-7 . TRBV11-2 . TGTGCCAGCAGAAGGCCCCTTCTGAGTGGGACCTCCTACGAGCAGTACTTC CASRRPLLSGTSYEQYF
TRBJ2-3 . TRBV4-1 . TGCGCCAGCAGCCAACAGGGAACAGATACGCAGTATTTT CASSQQGTDTQYF
TRBJ2-1 TRBD2 TRBV28 . TGTGCCAGCAGTTCACCGGGACTAGCGGGAGGGGATGAGCAGTTCTTC CASSSPGLAGGDEQFF
TRBJ1-1 TRBD1 TRBV4-1 . TGCGCCAGCAGCCAAGTATCAGGGACAGGGGGTCTAGCTTTCTTT CASSQVSGTGGLAFF
TRBJ1-2 TRBD1 TRBV27 few TGTGCCAGCAGCCGAGGGACAGGAAGTCCCCGCTACACCTTC CASSRGTGSPRYTF
TRBJ2-7 TRBD2 TRBV5-4 . TGTGCCAGCAGCGCGACTAGCGGGAGGTTCTCCTACGAGCAGTACTTC CASSATSGRFSYEQYF
TRBJ1-1 . TRBV5-1 . TGCGCCAGCAGCGGACGGACAGCGAACACTGAAGCTTTCTTT CASSGRTANTEAFF
TRBJ1-5 . TRBV5-8 . TGTGCCAGCAGCTTCCCAGGGAGACAGCCCCAGCATTTT CASSFPGRQPQHF
TRBJ2-2 . TRBV30 . TGTGCCTGGAGCCCGGGTGCTACCGGGGAGCTGTTTTTT CAWSPGATGELFF
TRBJ2-7 TRBD1 TRBV7-9 few TGTGCCAGTCGGCGACAGGGATTCGCCTACGAGCAGTACTTC CASRRQGFAYEQYF
TRBJ1-5 . TRBV10-3 . TGTGCCACCCGACCCCTTGACAGCGATAGCAATCAGCCCCAGCATTTT CATRPLDSDSNQPQHF
TRBJ2-1 . TRBV4-1 . TGCGCCAGCAGCCAAGATATAGCGCGCTCCTACAATGAGCAGTTCTTC CASSQDIARSYNEQFF
TRBJ1-6 . TRBV3-1/TRBV3-2 . TGTGCCAGCAGCCGAGACTATAATTCACCCCTCCACTTT CASSRDYNSPLHF